These T cell receptor beta chains were read from a single sample in a study of T cells after yellow fever vaccination. TCRdb called the 5' RACE reads again in MiXCR, with one record for every CDR3 protein. The sample shows about 180,000 distinct CDR3 sequences, 6.2% of them seen only once. The material was CD4+ T cells sorted from PBMCs, obtained on the day of the first yellow fever vaccination. The receptors stem from a man aged 18 to 30 who received the YFV17D yellow fever vaccine. The CDR3 runs from the conserved cysteine through the conserved F or W. The D gene is left open where the match is weak. Clone size is given for some rows only: seen once, a few or many times, or a class if the clone is expanded.

D gene: NA; J gene: TRBJ1-4; clone size: few; V gene: TRBV6-5; CDR3 protein: CASSYSRGTNEKLFF; CDR3 DNA: TGTGCCAGCAGTTACTCGAGGGGGACTAATGAAAAACTGTTTTTT
D gene: NA; J gene: TRBJ1-2; clone size: many; V gene: TRBV11-2; CDR3 protein: CASSLTVPLGYGYTF; CDR3 DNA: TGTGCCAGCAGTTTGACAGTTCCCCTTGGCTATGGCTACACCTTC
D gene: NA; J gene: TRBJ2-7; clone size: many; V gene: TRBV6-2/TRBV6-3; CDR3 protein: CASSYWGPSGEQYF; CDR3 DNA: TGTGCCAGCAGTTATTGGGGACCATCGGGGGAGCAGTACTTC
D gene: NA; J gene: TRBJ2-7; clone size: NA; V gene: TRBV4-2; CDR3 protein: CASSRAEKTGVDRSYEQYF; CDR3 DNA: TGTGCCAGCAGCCGAGCCGAAAAGACAGGCGTTGATCGCTCCTACGAGCAGTACTTC
D gene: NA; J gene: TRBJ2-1; clone size: few; V gene: TRBV7-2; CDR3 protein: CASSILEAGSSYNEQFF; CDR3 DNA: TGTGCCAGCAGCATCCTTGAGGCAGGGAGCTCCTACAATGAGCAGTTCTTC
D gene: TRBD2; J gene: TRBJ2-1; clone size: many; V gene: TRBV5-1; CDR3 protein: CASTDGLAGSNEQFF; CDR3 DNA: TGCGCCAGCACCGATGGACTAGCGGGTAGCAATGAGCAGTTCTTC
D gene: NA; J gene: TRBJ2-4; clone size: many; V gene: TRBV12-3/TRBV12-4; CDR3 protein: CASSGQTLAKNIQYF; CDR3 DNA: TGTGCCAGCAGTGGACAGACCCTAGCCAAAAACATTCAGTACTTC
D gene: NA; J gene: TRBJ1-1; clone size: NA; V gene: TRBV6-6; CDR3 protein: CASRVANTEAFF; CDR3 DNA: TGTGCCAGCAGGGTAGCGAACACTGAAGCTTTCTTT
D gene: NA; J gene: TRBJ2-1; clone size: many; V gene: TRBV5-1; CDR3 protein: CASSLTGDPNNEQFF; CDR3 DNA: TGCGCCAGCAGCTTGACAGGCGACCCTAACAATGAGCAGTTCTTC
D gene: NA; J gene: TRBJ2-1; clone size: many; V gene: TRBV20-1; CDR3 protein: CSARLIHNEQFF; CDR3 DNA: TGCAGTGCTAGATTAATCCACAATGAGCAGTTCTTC
D gene: TRBD1; J gene: TRBJ1-6; clone size: few; V gene: TRBV7-2; CDR3 protein: CASSLDRGLFSPLHF; CDR3 DNA: TGTGCCAGCAGCTTGGACAGGGGGCTCTTTTCACCCCTCCACTTT
D gene: NA; J gene: TRBJ2-3; clone size: few; V gene: TRBV20-1; CDR3 protein: CSACRPPKLDTQYF; CDR3 DNA: TGCAGTGCTTGTCGGCCTCCCAAACTTGATACGCAGTATTTT
D gene: NA; J gene: TRBJ1-1; clone size: many; V gene: TRBV20-1; CDR3 protein: CSASDPSSITEAFF; CDR3 DNA: TGCAGTGCTAGTGACCCCTCCTCAATCACTGAAGCTTTCTTT
D gene: NA; J gene: TRBJ1-4; clone size: NA; V gene: TRBV9; CDR3 protein: CASSVGDSNEKLFF; CDR3 DNA: TGTGCCAGCAGCGTAGGAGACAGTAATGAAAAACTGTTTTTT
D gene: NA; J gene: TRBJ1-6; clone size: few; V gene: TRBV5-4; CDR3 protein: CASSSQGGAYNSPLHF; CDR3 DNA: TGTGCCAGCAGCTCCCAGGGAGGCGCCTATAATTCACCCCTCCACTTT
D gene: TRBD1; J gene: TRBJ1-4; clone size: NA; V gene: TRBV30; CDR3 protein: CAWDRGTGKLFF; CDR3 DNA: TGTGCCTGGGACAGGGGCACTGGAAAACTGTTTTTT
D gene: TRBD2; J gene: TRBJ2-7; clone size: many; V gene: TRBV12-3/TRBV12-4; CDR3 protein: CASSLRSGGAPYEQYF; CDR3 DNA: TGTGCCAGCAGCCTAAGGAGCGGGGGGGCGCCCTACGAGCAGTACTTC
D gene: NA; J gene: TRBJ2-2; clone size: few; V gene: TRBV20-1; CDR3 protein: CSARQGTNTGELFF; CDR3 DNA: TGCAGTGCTAGACAGGGGACGAACACCGGGGAGCTGTTTTTT
D gene: NA; J gene: TRBJ2-3; clone size: NA; V gene: TRBV2; CDR3 protein: CASGSRTDTQYF; CDR3 DNA: TGTGCCAGCGGATCCAGAACAGATACGCAGTATTTT
D gene: NA; J gene: TRBJ2-7; clone size: many; V gene: TRBV27; CDR3 protein: CASSLSLFDSSYEQYF; CDR3 DNA: TGTGCCAGCAGTTTATCATTGTTTGACAGCTCCTACGAGCAGTACTTC
D gene: NA; J gene: TRBJ2-5; clone size: many; V gene: TRBV7-9; CDR3 protein: CASSFVGSRGTQYF; CDR3 DNA: TGTGCCAGCAGCTTCGTTGGATCCCGGGGCACCCAGTACTTC
D gene: NA; J gene: TRBJ2-5; clone size: NA; V gene: TRBV9; CDR3 protein: CASSVEGGGTQYF; CDR3 DNA: TGTGCCAGCAGCGTAGAGGGCGGCGGGACCCAGTACTTC
D gene: NA; J gene: TRBJ2-3; clone size: few; V gene: TRBV6-5; CDR3 protein: CASSYGQFGTDTQYF; CDR3 DNA: TGTGCCAGCAGTTACGGACAGTTTGGCACAGATACGCAGTATTTT
D gene: NA; J gene: TRBJ1-5; clone size: few; V gene: TRBV7-2; CDR3 protein: CASSPPPASNQPQHF; CDR3 DNA: TGTGCCAGCAGCCCCCCCCCCGCCTCAAATCAGCCCCAGCATTTT
D gene: NA; J gene: TRBJ1-1; clone size: many; V gene: TRBV6-5; CDR3 protein: CASSSGQPGSAPHTEAFF; CDR3 DNA: TGTGCCAGCAGTTCGGGACAACCGGGGTCCGCCCCACACACTGAAGCTTTCTTT
D gene: NA; J gene: TRBJ2-5; clone size: many; V gene: TRBV20-1; CDR3 protein: CSARDSGTQETQYF; CDR3 DNA: TGCAGTGCTAGAGATTCAGGGACCCAAGAGACCCAGTACTTC
D gene: NA; J gene: TRBJ1-1; clone size: few; V gene: TRBV7-9; CDR3 protein: CASSYGSTEAFF; CDR3 DNA: TGTGCAAGCAGCTATGGGTCCACTGAAGCTTTCTTT
D gene: NA; J gene: TRBJ1-4; clone size: many; V gene: TRBV4-2; CDR3 protein: CASSQDSSAQKLFF; CDR3 DNA: TGTGCCAGCAGCCAAGATTCCTCGGCACAAAAACTGTTTTTT
D gene: TRBD1; J gene: TRBJ1-2; clone size: NA; V gene: TRBV5-1; CDR3 protein: CASSSGQGLNYGYTF; CDR3 DNA: TGCGCCAGCAGCTCGGGACAGGGACTTAACTATGGCTACACCTTC
D gene: NA; J gene: TRBJ2-5; clone size: few; V gene: TRBV15; CDR3 protein: CATSPRDGGTQYF; CDR3 DNA: TGTGCCACCAGCCCGCGTGACGGAGGGACCCAGTACTTC
D gene: TRBD1; J gene: TRBJ2-5; clone size: many; V gene: TRBV7-9; CDR3 protein: CASRLTGPPETQYF; CDR3 DNA: TGTGCCAGCAGGTTGACAGGGCCCCCAGAGACCCAGTACTTC
D gene: TRBD1; J gene: TRBJ1-1; clone size: NA; V gene: TRBV10-3; CDR3 protein: CAISDRTGTLTAFF; CDR3 DNA: TGTGCCATCAGTGATAGGACAGGGACACTGACAGCTTTCTTT
D gene: TRBD1; J gene: TRBJ2-7; clone size: few; V gene: TRBV6-1; CDR3 protein: CASSATGLGYEQYF; CDR3 DNA: TGTGCCAGCAGTGCGACAGGGCTGGGCTACGAGCAGTACTTC
D gene: NA; J gene: TRBJ2-7; clone size: NA; V gene: TRBV2; CDR3 protein: CASQPPGSQQYF; CDR3 DNA: TGTGCCAGCCAACCTCCGGGAAGCCAGCAGTACTTC
D gene: NA; J gene: TRBJ1-2; clone size: many; V gene: TRBV5-1; CDR3 protein: CASSLEGVGPYGYTF; CDR3 DNA: TGCGCCAGCAGCTTGGAGGGGGTCGGACCCTATGGCTACACCTTC
D gene: NA; J gene: TRBJ1-5; clone size: NA; V gene: TRBV20-1; CDR3 protein: CSARFAKFADQPQHF; CDR3 DNA: TGCAGTGCTCGGTTCGCGAAATTCGCCGATCAGCCCCAGCATTTT
D gene: NA; J gene: TRBJ1-1; clone size: many; V gene: TRBV7-9; CDR3 protein: CASKLWGERDTEAFF; CDR3 DNA: TGTGCCAGCAAATTATGGGGGGAAAGGGACACTGAAGCTTTCTTT
D gene: TRBD1; J gene: TRBJ2-3; clone size: many; V gene: TRBV7-2; CDR3 protein: CASSLAPRTGVYGGGTDTQYF; CDR3 DNA: TGTGCCAGCAGCTTAGCCCCCCGGACAGGGGTTTATGGGGGGGGCACAGATACGCAGTATTTT
D gene: NA; J gene: TRBJ2-1; clone size: many; V gene: TRBV11-2; CDR3 protein: CASSLTSSYNEQFF; CDR3 DNA: TGTGCCAGCAGCCTCACTAGCTCCTACAATGAGCAGTTCTTC
D gene: NA; J gene: TRBJ2-2; clone size: many; V gene: TRBV7-9; CDR3 protein: CASSFWEAGELFF; CDR3 DNA: TGTGCCAGCAGCTTCTGGGAGGCCGGGGAGCTGTTTTTT
D gene: TRBD1; J gene: TRBJ2-5; clone size: NA; V gene: TRBV29-1; CDR3 protein: CSVEVRGQGSETQYF; CDR3 DNA: TGCAGCGTTGAAGTTCGGGGACAGGGAAGTGAGACCCAGTACTTC
D gene: NA; J gene: TRBJ2-2; clone size: NA; V gene: TRBV20-1; CDR3 protein: CSAIPARSYGTGELFF; CDR3 DNA: TGCAGTGCTATCCCCGCGAGGTCCTACGGCACCGGGGAGCTGTTTTTT
D gene: TRBD1; J gene: TRBJ2-1; clone size: many; V gene: TRBV6-1; CDR3 protein: CASLTGGAINEQFF; CDR3 DNA: TGTGCCTCACTGACAGGGGGCGCGATAAATGAGCAGTTCTTC
D gene: TRBD1; J gene: TRBJ1-2; clone size: NA; V gene: TRBV12-3/TRBV12-4; CDR3 protein: CASNSGQGRGYTF; CDR3 DNA: TGTGCCAGCAATTCCGGACAGGGACGCGGCTACACCTTC
D gene: NA; J gene: TRBJ1-1; clone size: NA; V gene: TRBV5-1; CDR3 protein: CASSLASVGGGTEAFF; CDR3 DNA: TGCGCCAGCAGCTTGGCTTCAGTCGGCGGGGGGACTGAAGCTTTCTTT
D gene: NA; J gene: TRBJ2-4; clone size: many; V gene: TRBV4-1; CDR3 protein: CASSRTQGLNNIQYF; CDR3 DNA: TGCGCCAGCAGCCGAACCCAGGGGCTGAACAACATTCAGTACTTC